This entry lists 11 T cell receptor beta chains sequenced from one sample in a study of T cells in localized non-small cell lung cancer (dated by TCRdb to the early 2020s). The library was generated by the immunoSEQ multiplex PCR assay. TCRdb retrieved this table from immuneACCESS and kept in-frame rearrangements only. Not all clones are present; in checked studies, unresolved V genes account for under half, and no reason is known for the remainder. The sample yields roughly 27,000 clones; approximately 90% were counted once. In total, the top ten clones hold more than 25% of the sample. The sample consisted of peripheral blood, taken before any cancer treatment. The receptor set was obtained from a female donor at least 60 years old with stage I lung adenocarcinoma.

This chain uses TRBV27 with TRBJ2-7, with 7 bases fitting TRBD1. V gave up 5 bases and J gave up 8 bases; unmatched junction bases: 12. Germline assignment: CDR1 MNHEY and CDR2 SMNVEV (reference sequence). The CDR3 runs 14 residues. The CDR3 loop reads CASSLEGAPLKQYF. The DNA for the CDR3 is TGTGCCAGCAGTCTCGAGGGGGCTCCATTAAAGCAGTACTTC.

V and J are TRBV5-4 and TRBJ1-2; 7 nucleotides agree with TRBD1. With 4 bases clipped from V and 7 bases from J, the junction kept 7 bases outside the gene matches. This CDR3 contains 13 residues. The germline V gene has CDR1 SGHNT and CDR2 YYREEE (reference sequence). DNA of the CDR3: TGTGCCAGCAGCCAAGGGACAGCCGGTGGCTACACCTTC. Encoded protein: CASSQGTAGGYTF.

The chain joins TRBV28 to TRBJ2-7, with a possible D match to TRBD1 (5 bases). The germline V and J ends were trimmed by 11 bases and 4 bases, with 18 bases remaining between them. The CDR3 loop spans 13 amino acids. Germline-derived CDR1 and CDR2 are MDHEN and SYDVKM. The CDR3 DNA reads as TGTGCCTCTGGGGCAGGATCTTTTTACGAGCAGTACTTC. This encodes CASGAGSFYEQYF.

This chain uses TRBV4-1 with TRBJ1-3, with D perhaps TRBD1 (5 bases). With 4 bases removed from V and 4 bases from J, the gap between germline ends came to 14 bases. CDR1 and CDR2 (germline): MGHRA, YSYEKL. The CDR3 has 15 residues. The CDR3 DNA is TGCGCCAGCAGCCGGACCGGGACGCAAGGAAACACCATATATTTT. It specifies CASSRTGTQGNTIYF.

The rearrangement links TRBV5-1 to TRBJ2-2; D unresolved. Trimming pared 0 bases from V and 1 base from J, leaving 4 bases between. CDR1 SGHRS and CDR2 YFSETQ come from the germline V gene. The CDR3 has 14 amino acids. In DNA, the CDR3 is TGCGCCAGCAGCTTGGCCGGGAACACCGGGGAGCTGTTTTTT. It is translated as CASSLAGNTGELFF.

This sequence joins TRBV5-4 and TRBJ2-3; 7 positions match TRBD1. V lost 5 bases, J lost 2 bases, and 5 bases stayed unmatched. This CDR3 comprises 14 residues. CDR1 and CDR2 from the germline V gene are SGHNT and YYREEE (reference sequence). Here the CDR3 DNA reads TGTGCCAGCAGGGTGGACAGGTCCACAGATACGCAGTATTTT. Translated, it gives CASRVDRSTDTQYF. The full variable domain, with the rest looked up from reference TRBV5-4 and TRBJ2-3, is ETGVTQSPTHLIKTRGQQVTLRCSSQSGHNTVSWYQQALGQGPQFIFQYYREEENGRGNFPPRFSGLQFPNYSSELNVNALELDDSALYLCASRVDRSTDTQYFGPGTRLTVL.

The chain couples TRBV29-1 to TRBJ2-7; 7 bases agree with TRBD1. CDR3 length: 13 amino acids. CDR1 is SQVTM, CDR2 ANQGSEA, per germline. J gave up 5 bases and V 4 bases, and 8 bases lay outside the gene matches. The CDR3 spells CSVARTGADEQYF. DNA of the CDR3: TGCAGCGTTGCCCGGACAGGCGCCGACGAGCAGTACTTC.

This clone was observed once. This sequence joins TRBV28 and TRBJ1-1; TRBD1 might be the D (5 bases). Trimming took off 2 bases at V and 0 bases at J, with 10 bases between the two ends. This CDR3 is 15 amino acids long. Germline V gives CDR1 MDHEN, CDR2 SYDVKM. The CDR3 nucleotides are TGTGCCAGCAGTTTAGGCGGGACCCTGAACACTGAAGCTTTCTTT. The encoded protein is CASSLGGTLNTEAFF.

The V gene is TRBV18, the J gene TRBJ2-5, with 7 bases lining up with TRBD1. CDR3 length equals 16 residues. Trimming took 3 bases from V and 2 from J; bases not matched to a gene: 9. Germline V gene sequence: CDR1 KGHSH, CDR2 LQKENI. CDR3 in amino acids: CASSPRVRTGQETQYF. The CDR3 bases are TGTGCCAGCTCACCGCGTGTTAGGACAGGACAAGAGACCCAGTACTTC.

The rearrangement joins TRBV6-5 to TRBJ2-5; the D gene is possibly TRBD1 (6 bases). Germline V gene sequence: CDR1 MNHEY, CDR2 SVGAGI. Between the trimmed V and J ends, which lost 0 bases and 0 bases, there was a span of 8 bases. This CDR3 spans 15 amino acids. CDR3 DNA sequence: TGTGCCAGCAGTTACTCCGGGACAAACCAAGAGACCCAGTACTTC. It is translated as CASSYSGTNQETQYF.

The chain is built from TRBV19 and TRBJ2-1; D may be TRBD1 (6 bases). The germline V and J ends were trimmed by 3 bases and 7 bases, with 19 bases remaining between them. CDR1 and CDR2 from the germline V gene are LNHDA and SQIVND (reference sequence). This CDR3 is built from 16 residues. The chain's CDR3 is CASSISGRGFPNEQFF. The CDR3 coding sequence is TGTGCCAGTAGTATCAGTGGCAGGGGATTTCCGAATGAGCAGTTCTTC.